This TCR beta chain stems from a study of blood T cell repertoires in COVID-19. Study background: COVID-19 samples from acute and convalescent phases originated in the United States, Italy and Spain. The analysed material was cDNA or gDNA that came from T cells, B-cell-depleted T cells, or PBMCs.

Self-reported history from a screening survey and questionnaire set each donor's cohort. In the original analysis: Amplifying reference gene primers gave estimates of nucleated cell counts. Using immunoSEQ multiplex PCR, the repertoire was profiled, and TCRdb retains in-frame clones only, with some absent. V and J calls plus clone size are reproduced from that table; the DNA served to infer D and trimming. The sample holds around 190,000 clones; roughly 88% are singletons and the top ten take about 6%. The CDR3 has 15 amino acids. With V trimmed by 6 bases and J by 6 bases, 12 bases remained unmatched. CDR1 is SNHLY, CDR2 FYNNEI, per germline.

Sequencing input: PBMCs or T cells enriched from blood (not recorded which). This chain joins TRBV2 and TRBJ2-3; 7 positions match TRBD2. The TCR was taken from a man aged 40-50 years with acute COVID-19. CDR3 region: CASRGSSGFVDTQYF. CDR3 bases: TGTGCCAGCAGGGGGTCTAGCGGTTTTGTCGATACGCAGTATTTT.